This T cell receptor beta chain derives from a study of tumor-infiltrating lymphocytes in oesophageal squamous cell carcinoma. This CDR3 spans 14 amino acids. The V gene's germline CDR1 is WNHNN and CDR2 SYGVQD (reference sequence). V dropped 3 bases and J dropped 3 bases, with 10 bases sitting between them. TCRdb called the reads again in MiXCR, with one record for every CDR3 protein. The data hold roughly 11,000 distinct CDR3 sequences, with 58% observed a single time. V usage is TRBV10-1 and J usage is TRBJ2-3, with a weak D call TRBD2 (6 bases). The receptor was isolated from a female donor with esophageal squamous cell carcinoma. The specimen was blood. CDR3 in amino acids: CASSDGGETDTQYF. The CDR3 nucleotides are TGCGCCAGCAGTGACGGGGGAGAAACAGATACGCAGTATTTT.